This T cell receptor beta chain was sequenced in a study of early T cells in non-severe SARS-CoV-2 infection. CDR3 length: 12 amino acids. V dropped 3 bases and J dropped 7 bases, with 10 bases sitting between them. TCRdb itself ran the 5' RACE reads through MiXCR, one entry per CDR3 protein. The sample yields 69,000 or so distinct CDR3 sequences, roughly 4.5% seen once. This clonotype has a count of ten or more. The material sequenced was whole blood, taken at baseline. This chain connects TRBV12-3 or TRBV12-4 to TRBJ2-7; D remains ambiguous. The TCR comes from an adult who was a healthcare worker with PCR-confirmed SARS-CoV-2 infection or an uninfected control (not recorded which). The donor label of this sample is uncertain. CDR3 in DNA: TGTGCCAGCAGTTTGCCGGAAACAGAGCAGTACTTC. Translating it yields CASSLPETEQYF.